This record covers a single T cell receptor (beta chain). Its matching antigen is unknown. The CDR3 loop spans 11 amino acids. The V gene lost 6 bases and the J gene lost 3 bases, with 6 bases spanning the gap. From germline, CDR1 is MDHEN and CDR2 SYDVKM. The source of the sample is a study of vaccination effects on CD4 cells after COVID-19. Turning to the study itself: Using viral peptide pools, the ViraFEST assay grew out antigen-specific CD4+ T cells prior to sequencing. Findings and limits, study-wide: Relatively few convalescent patients took part in the study, which had no early post-infection timepoints.

Subsequent to a culture period of approximately 11 days, CD4+ T cells were isolated. Profiled with immunoSEQ multiplex PCR; TCRdb holds only in-frame clones, not every one. The sample gives about 46,000 clones, approximately 81% of which show up once; roughly 8.7% is in the top ten. The input for sequencing was CD4+ T cells from PBMCs cultured without peptide, taken before COVID-19 vaccination. The chain joins TRBV28 to TRBJ2-7, with D unclear. The sequence came from a human donor who had a prior SARS-CoV-2 infection. The CDR3 DNA reads as TGTGCCAGCAGCAAGGACTACGAGCAGTACTTC. Protein sequence: CASSKDYEQYF. Drawing the rest from reference TRBV28 and TRBJ2-7, the complete variable domain is DVKVTQSSRYLVKRTGEKVFLECVQDMDHENMFWYRQDPGLGLRLIYFSYDVKMKEKGDIPEGYSVSREKKERFSLILESASTNQTSMYLCASSKDYEQYFGPGTRLTVT.